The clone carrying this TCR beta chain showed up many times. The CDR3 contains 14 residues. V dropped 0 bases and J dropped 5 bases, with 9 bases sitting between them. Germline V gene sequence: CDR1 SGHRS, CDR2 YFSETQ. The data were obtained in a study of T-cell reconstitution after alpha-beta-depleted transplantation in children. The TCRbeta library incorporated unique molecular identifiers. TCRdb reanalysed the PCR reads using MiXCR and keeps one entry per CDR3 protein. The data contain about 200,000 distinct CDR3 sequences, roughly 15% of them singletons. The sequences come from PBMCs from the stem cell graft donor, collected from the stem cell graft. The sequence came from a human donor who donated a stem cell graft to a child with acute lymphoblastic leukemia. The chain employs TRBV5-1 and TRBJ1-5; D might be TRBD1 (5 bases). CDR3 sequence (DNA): TGCGCCAGCAGCTTGGGACAGTCCGATCAGCCCCAGCATTTT. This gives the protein CASSLGQSDQPQHF.